Given below is one T cell receptor beta chain in context. The target antigen is unknown. This sample is drawn from a study of shared clonotypes between healthy human individuals. The naive CD8 fraction comprised CD45RO-negative cells positively selected for CCR7 and excluded terminally differentiated effector memory CD45RA+ cells. Healthy HIV-negative adults without recent acute infections or vaccinations served as donors. Deep was the level at which the assay was run. Repertoires were generated with immunoSEQ multiplex PCR, while TCRdb's copy carries only in-frame clones and drops some. This table holds some 2 million clones, roughly 94% found once. Study-level points and caveats: Non-shared clonotypes displayed generation probabilities falling below those of clonotypes present in all four donors. Among the subsets, naive ones generally showed larger estimated richness than memory ones.

This TCR was sampled from a man aged 18 to 29 in good health. The material sequenced was naive CD8+ T cells sorted from blood.

The CDR3 nucleotides read TGTGCCAGCAGCTTACAGGGGTGGCTCTACGAGCAGTACTTC. Translation gives CASSLQGWLYEQYF. The V gene is TRBV27, the J gene TRBJ2-7; 7 bases are a match to TRBD1. J lost 3 bases, V lost 6 bases, and 8 bases had no gene match. The CDR3 contains 14 residues. Germline V gene lookup returns CDR1 MNHEY and CDR2 SMNVEV (reference sequence).